The next 24 T cell receptor beta chains were all read from a single sample in a study of Graves' ophthalmopathy and Graves' hyperthyroidism. From RNA, the CDR3 regions of TCR beta chains were amplified and sequenced. Amplification began with first-round RT-PCR using HTBI primers, then second-round multiplex PCR was performed. TCRdb used MiXCR to reprocess the multiplex PCR reads, holding one entry per CDR3 protein. The table has 400,000 to 450,000 distinct CDR3 sequences, around a fifth seen once. The sequencing sample was made of peripheral blood. The receptors were sampled from a woman aged 18-29 years with stable Graves' hyperthyroidism.

This clonotype was observed at least ten times. The CDR3 reads CAWSVVGQPQHF. The CDR3 DNA follows: TGTGCCTGGAGTGTAGTCGGTCAGCCCCAGCATTTT. This chain joins TRBV30 and TRBJ1-5; D remains ambiguous. The CDR3 is 12 residues long. Trimming cost V 0 bases and J 6 bases, with 6 bases left between them. CDR1 and CDR2 (germline): GTSNPN, SVGIG (reference sequence).

The genes are TRBV18 and TRBJ2-7; 9 positions match TRBD2. CDR1 KGHSH and CDR2 LQKENI come from the germline V gene. The CDR3 runs to 14 residues. The junction had 4 bases not matched to a gene; V was cut back by 0 bases and J by 7 bases. The CDR3 nucleotides are TGTGCCAGCTCACCACCTAGCGGGAGAAGTGAGCAGTACTTC. Residues: CASSPPSGRSEQYF.

This clonotype was observed at least ten times. This chain joins TRBV25-1 and TRBJ2-7; possibly TRBD1 for D (6 bases). The CDR3 runs to 16 residues. V was pared by 2 bases and J by 6 bases, with 20 bases between. The germline V gene encodes CDR1 MGHDK and CDR2 SYGVNS. CDR3 sequence reads: CASSEAKESGVREQYF. The CDR3 region has the DNA TGTGCCAGCAGTGAAGCGAAGGAGTCAGGGGTACGCGAGCAGTACTTC.

In its sample, this clonotype was seen many times. The gene calls are TRBV4-1 and TRBJ2-7; tentative D call: TRBD1 (6 bases). Looked up from germline, CDR1 is MGHRA and CDR2 is YSYEKL. V was shortened by 3 bases and J by 2 bases, with 11 bases between the two germline ends. CDR3 size: 14 residues. The CDR3 here is CASSQPTGTYEQYF. Here the CDR3 DNA reads TGCGCCAGCAGCCAGCCGACAGGAACCTACGAGCAGTACTTC.

In its sample, this clonotype was seen many times. The chain recombines TRBV3-1 with TRBJ2-7, with a weak D call TRBD2 (5 bases). The V end lost 1 base, the J end lost 0 bases, and 10 bases lay between the germline ends. There are 15 residues in the CDR3. Germline loops: CDR1 LGHDT, CDR2 YNNKEL (reference sequence). Here the CDR3 DNA reads TGTGCCAGCAGCCAAGCACGGGGAATCTCCTACGAGCAGTACTTC. This translates into CASSQARGISYEQYF.

This clonotype was observed many times. The V call is TRBV12-3 or TRBV12-4, the J call TRBJ2-7; 9 positions agree with TRBD1. V gave up 6 bases and J gave up 3 bases; unmatched junction bases: 3. CDR3 length: 13 residues. CDR3: CASRVTGGYEQYF. As DNA, the CDR3 is TGTGCCAGCAGGGTGACAGGGGGCTACGAGCAGTACTTC.

This clonotype was counted many times. This chain joins TRBV12-3 or TRBV12-4 and TRBJ2-7; possibly TRBD1 for D (5 bases). The CDR3 totals 13 residues. Trimming shortened V by 3 bases and J by 4 bases, and 10 bases separated the two germline ends. The CDR3 bases are TGTGCCAGCAGTTTTTCCCCAGGGTACGAGCAGTACTTC. Its translation is CASSFSPGYEQYF.

The V call is TRBV6-1, the J call TRBJ1-1; D perhaps matches TRBD1 (5 bases). The CDR3 spans 15 residues. V was pared by 6 bases and J by 3 bases, with 17 bases between. CDR1 is MNHNS and CDR2 is SASEGT in the germline V gene. The CDR3 region is CASRDNGRRDTEAFF. The CDR3 DNA reads TGTGCCAGCAGGGACAATGGACGGAGGGACACTGAAGCTTTCTTT.

This chain uses TRBV5-5 with TRBJ2-7, with D possibly matching TRBD1 (6 bases). Germline V gene lookup returns CDR1 SGHKS and CDR2 YYEKEE (reference sequence). This CDR3 is 15 amino acids long. V shed 4 bases and J shed 0 bases, with 14 bases lying between them. The CDR3 protein is CASSTATDSSYEQYF. CDR3 coding DNA: TGTGCCAGCAGCACTGCGACGGACAGCTCCTACGAGCAGTACTTC.

Ten or more counts support this clonotype. The chain combines TRBV6-2 or TRBV6-3 with TRBJ2-7, with TRBD2 matching over 15 bases. Trimming removed 4 bases from V and 8 bases from J; junction bases left unmatched: 6. The CDR3 is made up of 15 amino acids. Germline V gene data show CDR1 as MNHEY and CDR2 as SVGEGT. The CDR3 DNA reads TGTGCCAGCAGTTCCGGGACTAGCGGGAGGTACAAGCAGTACTTC. Amino acid sequence: CASSSGTSGRYKQYF.

Judged by abundance, this clonotype is medium-sized. This chain uses TRBV6-2 or TRBV6-3 with TRBJ2-7, with D perhaps TRBD2 (6 bases). In germline, CDR1 is MNHEY, CDR2 SVGEGT. The ends were cut back, 2 bases at V and 4 bases at J, with 15 bases in the middle. This CDR3 is built from 15 residues. The CDR3, as DNA: TGTGCCAGCAGTTACGCGGCGGAGGGTGGATACGAGCAGTACTTC. This encodes CASSYAAEGGYEQYF.

This clonotype came up many times. The rearrangement uses TRBV19 and TRBJ1-4, with D maybe TRBD1 (6 bases). V dropped 8 bases and J dropped 7 bases, with 20 bases sitting between them. Germline values: CDR1 LNHDA, CDR2 SQIVND (reference sequence). The CDR3 length is 15 residues. CDR3 region: CASQDPGRGGEKLFF. CDR3 DNA sequence: TGTGCCAGTCAGGATCCCGGCAGGGGAGGTGAAAAACTGTTTTTT.

There are many counts of this clonotype. This chain connects TRBV20-1 to TRBJ2-7; 9 nucleotides agree with TRBD2. J was trimmed by 4 bases and V by 1 base; bases with no gene match: 2. CDR3 length: 13 amino acids. Germline loops: CDR1 DFQATT, CDR2 SNEGSKA (reference sequence). The CDR3 reads CSARVGLAYEQYF. CDR3 nucleotides: TGCAGTGCTAGAGTGGGACTAGCTTACGAGCAGTACTTC.

The chain combines TRBV12-3 or TRBV12-4 with TRBJ1-1; TRBD1 matches 7 bases. The CDR3 consists of 15 residues. The trim removed 8 bases at V and 3 bases at J, leaving 12 bases unmatched. The CDR3 region is CASQGQEDMYTEAFF. The DNA of the CDR3 is TGTGCCAGCCAAGGACAGGAAGATATGTACACTGAAGCTTTCTTT.

Details on this clonotype: A much larger clone differs from this one at a single base, so this may be a read error. V and J are TRBV12-3 or TRBV12-4 and TRBJ1-1; D unresolved. Trimming shortened V by 11 bases and J by 4 bases, and 17 bases separated the two germline ends. The CDR3 sequence is 13 residues long. The DNA for the CDR3 is TGTGCCTCTATTAGACGGGAAGGCACTGAAGCTTTCTTT. Its protein is CASIRREGTEAFF.

This clonotype appeared many times. This may arise from a read error, as a much more abundant clone is one base away. V is TRBV12-3 or TRBV12-4 and J is TRBJ2-2; 13 bases line up with TRBD2. This CDR3 comprises 15 residues. After removal of 6 bases from V and 5 bases from J, the junction contained 3 bases not matched to a gene. The CDR3 sequence: CASSGLAGVTGELFF. In DNA form, the CDR3 reads TGTGCCAGCAGCGGACTAGCGGGAGTAACCGGGGAGCTGTTTTTT.

This clonotype was seen at least ten times. The chain employs TRBV29-1 and TRBJ1-2; D remains unclear. Trimming cost V 5 bases and J 6 bases, with 4 bases left between them. Germline loops: CDR1 SQVTM, CDR2 ANQGSEA. CDR3 length: 9 residues. The CDR3 coding sequence is TGCAGCGTTCGGGATGGCTACACCTTC. Amino acids: CSVRDGYTF.

V and J are TRBV6-5 and TRBJ1-1; the match to TRBD1 covers 8 bases. The CDR3 contains 15 residues. Germline CDR1 MNHEY, CDR2 SVGAGI. V lost 2 bases to trimming and J lost 4 bases; unmatched junction nucleotides: 6. This CDR3 is CASSYGDRWTTEAFF. DNA of the CDR3: TGTGCCAGCAGTTACGGGGACAGGTGGACCACTGAAGCTTTCTTT.

This clonotype occurred many times. The chain uses TRBV28 and TRBJ1-1, with TRBD1 identical over 7 bases. Germline loops: CDR1 MDHEN, CDR2 SYDVKM. There are 11 residues in the CDR3. The junction had 2 bases not matched to a gene; V was cut back by 11 bases and J by 2 bases. In nucleotides, the CDR3 is TGTGCCGGGACAGATAACACTGAAGCTTTCTTT. Amino acids: CAGTDNTEAFF.

This chain joins TRBV5-1 and TRBJ1-3; no reliable D call. In germline, CDR1 is SGHRS, CDR2 YFSETQ. Trimming took off 7 bases at V and 5 bases at J, with 10 bases between the two ends. The CDR3 has 12 residues. CDR3 protein: CASQPTRNTIYF. DNA of the CDR3: TGCGCCAGCCAACCGACAAGAAACACCATATATTTT.

At least ten counts were recorded for this clonotype. V usage is TRBV10-1 and J usage is TRBJ2-7; TRBD1 matches 7 bases. Germline CDR1 is WNHNN and CDR2 is SYGVQD (reference sequence). The ends lost 9 bases at V and 5 bases at J; junction bases unmatched: 19. The CDR3 extends over 16 amino acids. The CDR3 sequence: CARNGVTGEVRHEQYF. DNA for the CDR3: TGCGCCAGAAACGGGGTCACAGGGGAAGTTCGGCACGAGCAGTACTTC.

This clonotype appeared many times. The rearrangement joins TRBV10-3 to TRBJ1-2, with D uncertain. V was cut by 11 bases and J by 2 bases, with 21 bases left in between. From germline, CDR1 is ENHRY and CDR2 SYGVKD. The CDR3 has 15 amino acids. CDR3 residues: CACRLAGGYNYGYTF. CDR3 DNA: TGTGCCTGTAGGCTGGCAGGTGGTTACAACTATGGCTACACCTTC.

The chain combines TRBV28 with TRBJ2-5; D not certain. This CDR3 has 12 residues. Germline V CDR1 and CDR2: MDHEN, SYDVKM. Trimming left V 7 bases short and J 6 bases short, with 12 bases between. The CDR3 DNA is TGTGCCAGCACCCAAAAATCCCAGACCCAGTACTTC. This encodes CASTQKSQTQYF.

This clonotype was seen a handful of times. This may be a read error: a much more frequent sequence differs by one nucleotide. V gene TRBV24-1 combines with J gene TRBJ1-2, with 7 bases fitting TRBD1. Germline V gene sequence: CDR1 KGHDR, CDR2 SFDVKD. The CDR3 has 13 amino acids. The J segment lost 2 bases and the V segment lost 6 bases, leaving 2 bases of the junction unmatched. The CDR3 loop reads CATSPTGNYGYTF. As DNA, the CDR3 is TGTGCCACCAGTCCGACAGGGAACTATGGCTACACCTTC.